Sequencing of this T cell receptor beta chain was carried out in a study of T cells in Graves' hyperthyroidism and ophthalmopathy. The V end was cut by 2 bases, the J end by 5 bases, with 12 bases between. Germline CDR1 SEHNR, CDR2 FQNEAQ (reference sequence). CDR3 size: 14 residues. Broader study findings: Patients with ophthalmopathy were separated from those with stable hyperthyroidism by a 13 V-J model.

This clonotype has a count of ten or more. Its specificity is not known. Patients with uncontrolled infections, other autoimmune diseases, pregnancy or lactation were excluded. RNA transcripts were the template for amplifying TCR beta CDR3 regions. Researchers ran a first-round RT-PCR on the TCR CDR3 using the HTBI primer set. TCRdb re-called the multiplex PCR reads through MiXCR, storing one row per CDR3 protein. This table holds about 550,000 distinct CDR3 sequences, around 20% found once. This chain connects TRBV7-9 to TRBJ1-1; TRBD1 is a possible D gene (6 bases). Sequenced: blood. The sequence was obtained from a man aged 18 to 30 with Graves' hyperthyroidism. This CDR3 reads CASSLNRVETEAFF. CDR3 sequence (DNA): TGTGCCAGCAGCTTAAACAGGGTCGAGACTGAAGCTTTCTTT.